Listed below are T cell receptor beta chains from one sample, sequenced in a study of cytomegalovirus exposure and HLA in healthy donors. Assay used: immunoSEQ multiplex PCR; TCRdb lists only in-frame clones, some missing. Among some 160,000 clones, approximately 80% were seen once, and the ten largest hold 5% to 7.5%. Input material: PBMCs. These receptors all stem from a man in his fifties in good health and CMV-seropositive. CDR3s include the opening cysteine and the closing phenylalanine or tryptophan. The order of the fields is V gene, clone size, D gene, J gene, CDR3 protein, CDR3 DNA. The D gene is left open where the match is weak. Expanded clones are given a class, and other clones once, few, many or no size at all.

TRBV5-6	-	TRBD1	TRBJ1-1	CASRSTGGLGTEAFF	TGTGCCAGCAGGTCTACAGGGGGCCTGGGAACTGAAGCTTTCTTT
TRBV7-2	-	-	TRBJ2-4	CASSLEGAIAKNIQYF	TGTGCCAGCAGCTTAGAAGGGGCTATAGCCAAAAACATTCAGTACTTC
TRBV29-1	-	-	TRBJ1-2	CSVDVGVGGYTF	TGCAGCGTTGATGTAGGGGTAGGCGGCTACACCTTC
TRBV5-5	-	TRBD1	TRBJ1-2	CASSLGTGSIGYTF	TGTGCCAGCAGCCTAGGGACAGGATCGATTGGCTACACCTTC
TRBV4-1	-	-	TRBJ2-5	CASSQELGGGETQYF	TGCGCCAGCAGCCAAGAGTTAGGAGGTGGAGAGACCCAGTACTTC
TRBV6-1	-	-	TRBJ2-6	CASRFQGAGANVLTF	TGTGCCAGCAGGTTTCAGGGTGCTGGGGCCAACGTCCTGACTTTC
TRBV19	-	-	TRBJ2-1	CASSIEQGVQFF	TGTGCCAGTAGTATTGAACAGGGAGTGCAGTTCTTC
TRBV7-6	-	-	TRBJ2-1	CASSFGRGNEQFF	TGTGCCAGCAGCTTCGGGAGAGGAAATGAGCAGTTCTTC
TRBV6-1	-	TRBD1	TRBJ2-6	CASSDVPGTGGSGANVLTF	TGTGCCAGCAGTGATGTACCCGGGACAGGGGGTTCTGGGGCCAACGTCCTGACTTTC
TRBV27	-	TRBD1	TRBJ1-2	CASSLGQGGYGYTF	TGTGCCAGTTCCCTTGGACAGGGAGGCTATGGCTACACCTTC
TRBV28	-	-	TRBJ1-6	CASSSRGTWNSPLHF	TGTGCCAGCAGTTCCAGGGGTACGTGGAATTCACCCCTCCACTTT
TRBV5-4	few	TRBD2	TRBJ2-4	CASSPGGGVGKNIQYF	TGTGCCAGCAGCCCGGGAGGGGGGGTGGGCAAAAACATTCAGTACTTC
TRBV6-5	-	TRBD1	TRBJ2-5	CASSYSRRGETQYF	TGTGCCAGCAGTTACTCCCGCAGGGGGGAGACCCAGTACTTC
TRBV9	-	-	TRBJ1-2	CASSVSGHHGYTF	TGTGCCAGCAGCGTGTCAGGTCACCATGGCTACACCTTC
TRBV7-9	-	TRBD2	TRBJ2-7	CASSLNTMTSPYDSYEQYF	TGTGCCAGCAGCTTAAACACGATGACTAGCCCTTACGACTCCTACGAGCAGTACTTC
TRBV7-3	-	TRBD2	TRBJ2-1	CASSSGTSVNEQFF	TGTGCCAGCAGCTCAGGGACTAGCGTTAATGAGCAGTTCTTC
TRBV6-6	-	-	TRBJ2-7	CASSYSNTYEQYF	TGTGCCAGCAGTTACTCGAACACCTACGAGCAGTACTTC
TRBV6-5	-	TRBD1	TRBJ2-5	CASSRNRGLQETQYF	TGTGCCAGCAGCAGAAACAGGGGGCTCCAAGAGACCCAGTACTTC